The clone carrying this TCR beta chain was detected ten times or more. Its antigen remains unknown. Unique molecular identifiers tagged individual cDNA molecules. TCRdb reanalysed the 5' RACE reads using MiXCR and keeps one entry per CDR3 protein. There are around 35,000 distinct CDR3 sequences in the sample; roughly 6% occur only once, and less than 6.5% lies in the top ten. CDR1 and CDR2 from the germline V gene are SNHLY and FYNNEI. The CDR3 consists of 14 residues. The V end lost 4 bases, the J end lost 6 bases, and 14 bases lay between the germline ends. The data are from a study of early T cells in non-severe SARS-CoV-2 infection. Study as a whole: Chains were unpaired, as sequencing was done on bulk RNA from unsorted whole blood. Study results and caveats: A preference for anti-spike CD8 responses marked VDJdb matching, which missed private and CD4 specificities.

V and J are TRBV2 and TRBJ2-3; possible D gene TRBD2, 5 bases. Sequencing used whole blood. The source of this sequence is an adult who was a healthcare worker with PCR-confirmed SARS-CoV-2 infection or an uninfected control (not recorded which). The DNA for the CDR3 is TGTGCCAGCAGTGTTTCCGCGGGCGGCGATACGCAGTATTTT. Translated, it gives CASSVSAGGDTQYF.